This TCR beta chain was recovered during a study of cytomegalovirus exposure and HLA in healthy donors. Clones were sequenced by immunoSEQ multiplex PCR, and TCRdb holds only the in-frame ones, with some missing. The sample contains 140,000 or so clones, 70% to 90% of which appear only once. Germline V gives CDR1 LNHNV, CDR2 YYDKDF (reference sequence). The CDR3 is 17 residues long. V lost 1 base, J lost 4 bases, and 18 bases lay in between. V and J are TRBV15 and TRBJ2-3; D gene ambiguous. The specimen was PBMCs. The clonotype was recovered from a woman aged 25 to 45 in good health and CMV-seropositive. CDR3 region: CATSRVDRANGADTQYF. The CDR3 nucleotides are TGTGCCACCAGCAGAGTTGACCGAGCGAATGGTGCAGATACGCAGTATTTT.